This entry lists 5 T cell receptor beta chains sequenced from one sample in a study of T cells in women clearing cervical HPV infection (dated by TCRdb to between 2017 and 2018). Libraries were made using the immunoSEQ multiplex PCR assay. TCRdb's version of the immuneACCESS table is confined to in-frame rearrangements and falls short of the full clone set. An unresolved V gene accounts for under half of the shortfall where checked; the remainder is of unknown origin. The table for this sample shows more than 25,000 clones. The ten largest clones capture 3.7% of the sample. Source material: blood buffy coat. The receptors derive from a woman between 18 and 69 years old with a cervical HPV16 infection that either progressed to CIN3+ or cleared (not recorded which).

Comments on this clone: Coverage ceases 3 residues before the CDR3 finishes, and the germline J gene fills in the end. This chain links TRBV5-1 with TRBJ2-7; 12 nucleotides match TRBD1. Germline loops: CDR1 SGHRS, CDR2 YFSETQ. With 4 bases clipped from V and 6 bases from J, the junction kept 5 bases outside the gene matches. The CDR3 runs 14 residues. CDR3 amino acids: CASSMGQGAVEQYF. CDR3 bases read: TGCGCCAGCAGCATGGGACAGGGGGCCGTCGAG.

Comment on this clone: With the read ending 3 residues before the CDR3 end, the germline J gene is used to fill in that end. The rearrangement links TRBV20-1 to TRBJ1-6; 7 bases are a match to TRBD1. The germline gives CDR1 DFQATT, CDR2 SNEGSKA (reference sequence). The CDR3 consists of 14 residues. V lost 3 bases, J lost 8 bases, and 7 bases stayed unmatched. The CDR3 DNA, read in part, is TGCAGTGCTAGCCCGACAGGGTCCGATTCACCC. Translated: CSASPTGSDSP. The CDR3 in its entirety is CSASPTGSDSPLHF.

Worth noting for this clone: The CDR3 extends 3 residues past the end of the read, so its final part is completed from the germline J gene. The V call is TRBV27, the J call TRBJ2-7, with 7 bases matching TRBD1. CDR1 MNHEY and CDR2 SMNVEV come from the germline V gene (reference sequence). The CDR3 has 15 amino acids. J gave up 2 bases and V 8 bases, and 12 bases lay outside the gene matches. The covered CDR3 bases are TGTGCCAGCTCTTCCCCCCGGACAGGTACCTACGAG. This codes for CASSSPRTGTYE. The complete CDR3 reads CASSSPRTGTYEQYF.

A note on this clone: The read finishes 3 residues shy of the CDR3 end, and the germline J gene is used to complete it. The chain recombines TRBV7-9 with TRBJ2-1; possible D gene TRBD1, 6 bases. V was pared by 8 bases and J by 5 bases, with 10 bases between. Germline V lookup: CDR1 SEHNR, CDR2 FQNEAQ (reference sequence). The CDR3 spans 12 residues. The CDR3 sequence: CASEQGNNEQFF. The CDR3 DNA, read in part, is TGTGCCAGCGAACAGGGAAACAATGAG.

A remark on this clone: The read ends 3 residues early relative to the CDR3; the germline J gene fills the gap. The gene calls are TRBV7-3 and TRBJ2-2, with TRBD2 as a possible D gene (6 bases). Germline V gene data show CDR1 as SGHTA and CDR2 as FQGTGA. This CDR3 has 16 residues. V lost 2 bases to trimming and J lost 4 bases, with 14 bases between them. CDR3 residues: CASSLAPWRGTGELFF. The DNA read from the CDR3 is TGTGCCAGCAGCTTAGCCCCCTGGCGGGGCACCGGGGAG. Using reference TRBV7-3 and TRBJ2-2 for the parts outside the CDR3, the full variable domain is GAGVSQTPSNKVTEKGKYVELRCDPISGHTALYWYRQSLGQGPEFLIYFQGTGAADDSGLPNDRFFAVRPEGSVSTLKIQRTERGDSAVYLCASSLAPWRGTGELFFGEGSRLTVL.